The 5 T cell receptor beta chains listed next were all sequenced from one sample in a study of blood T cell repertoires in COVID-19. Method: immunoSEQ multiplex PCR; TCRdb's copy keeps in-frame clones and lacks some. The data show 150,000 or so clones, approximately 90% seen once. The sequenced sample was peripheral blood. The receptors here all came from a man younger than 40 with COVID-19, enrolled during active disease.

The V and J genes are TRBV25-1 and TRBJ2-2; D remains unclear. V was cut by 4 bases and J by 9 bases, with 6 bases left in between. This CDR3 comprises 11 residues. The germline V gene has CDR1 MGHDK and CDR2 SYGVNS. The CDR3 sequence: CASSASWELFF. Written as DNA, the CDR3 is TGTGCCAGCAGTGCCTCCTGGGAGCTGTTTTTT.

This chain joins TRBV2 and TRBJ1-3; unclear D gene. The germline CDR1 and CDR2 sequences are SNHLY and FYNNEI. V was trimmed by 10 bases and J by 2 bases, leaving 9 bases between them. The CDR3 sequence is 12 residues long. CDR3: CATAQAGNTIYF. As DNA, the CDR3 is TGTGCCACGGCCCAGGCTGGAAACACCATATATTTT.

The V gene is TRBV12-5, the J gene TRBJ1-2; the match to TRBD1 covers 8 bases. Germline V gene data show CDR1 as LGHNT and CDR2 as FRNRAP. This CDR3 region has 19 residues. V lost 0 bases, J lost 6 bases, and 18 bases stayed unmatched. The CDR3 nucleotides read TGTGCTAGTGGTTTGGTACAGTGGTTGGGACAGGAAACGACCCATGGCTACACCTTC. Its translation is CASGLVQWLGQETTHGYTF.

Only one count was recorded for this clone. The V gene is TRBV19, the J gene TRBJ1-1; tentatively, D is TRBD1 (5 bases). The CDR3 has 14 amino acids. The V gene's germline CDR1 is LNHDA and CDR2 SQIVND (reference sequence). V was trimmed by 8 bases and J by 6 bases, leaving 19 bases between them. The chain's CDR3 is CASRRVREFSEAFF. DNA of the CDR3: TGTGCCAGTCGGAGGGTCAGGGAATTTTCTGAAGCTTTCTTT.

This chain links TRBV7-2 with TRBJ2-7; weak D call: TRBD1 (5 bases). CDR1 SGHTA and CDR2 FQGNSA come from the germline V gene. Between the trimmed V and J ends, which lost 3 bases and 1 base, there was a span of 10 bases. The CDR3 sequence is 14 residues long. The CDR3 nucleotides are TGTGCCAGCAGCTTTATTGACAGATCCTACGAGCAGTACTTC. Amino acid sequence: CASSFIDRSYEQYF.